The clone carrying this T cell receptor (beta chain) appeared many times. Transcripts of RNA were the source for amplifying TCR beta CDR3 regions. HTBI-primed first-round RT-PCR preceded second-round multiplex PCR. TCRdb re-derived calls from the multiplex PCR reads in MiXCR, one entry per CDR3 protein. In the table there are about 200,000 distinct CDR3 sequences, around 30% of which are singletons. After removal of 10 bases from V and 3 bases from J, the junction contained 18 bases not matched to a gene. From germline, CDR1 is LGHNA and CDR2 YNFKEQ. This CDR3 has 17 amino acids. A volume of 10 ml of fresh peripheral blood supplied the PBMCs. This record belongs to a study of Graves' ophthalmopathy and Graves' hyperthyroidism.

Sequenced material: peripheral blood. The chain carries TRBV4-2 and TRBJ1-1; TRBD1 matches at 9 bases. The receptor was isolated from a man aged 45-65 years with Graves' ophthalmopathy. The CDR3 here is CATQDYPGTGRDTEAFF. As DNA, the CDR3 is TGTGCCACCCAAGACTATCCCGGGACAGGGAGGGACACTGAAGCTTTCTTT.